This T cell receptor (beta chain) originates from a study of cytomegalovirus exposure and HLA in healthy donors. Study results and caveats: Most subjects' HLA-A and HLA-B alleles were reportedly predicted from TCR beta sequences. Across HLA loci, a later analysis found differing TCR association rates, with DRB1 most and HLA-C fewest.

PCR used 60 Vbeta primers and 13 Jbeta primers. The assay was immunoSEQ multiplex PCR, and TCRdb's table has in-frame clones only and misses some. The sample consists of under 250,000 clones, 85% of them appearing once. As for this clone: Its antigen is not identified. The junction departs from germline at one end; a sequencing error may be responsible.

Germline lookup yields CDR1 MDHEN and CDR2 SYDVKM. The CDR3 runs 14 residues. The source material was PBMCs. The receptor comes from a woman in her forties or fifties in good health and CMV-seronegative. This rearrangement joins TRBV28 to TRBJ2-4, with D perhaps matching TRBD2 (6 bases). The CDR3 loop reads CATSQSGGKSIQYF. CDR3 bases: TGTGCCACCTCGCAATCAGGAGGGAAAAGCATTCAGTACTTC.